This T cell receptor (beta chain) was documented in a study of cytomegalovirus exposure and HLA in healthy donors. Trimming took 5 bases from V and 4 from J, leaving 12 bases between them. Germline V lookup: CDR1 MNHNY, CDR2 SVGAGI (reference sequence). CDR3 length: 14 residues. 13 Jbeta primers and 60 Vbeta primers were used for the PCR. This table comes from immunoSEQ multiplex PCR, and its TCRdb copy is limited to in-frame clones, with some not included. The profile shows about 200,000 clones, more than 65% of them singletons. Study-wide points: About 87% or about 30% of the time was how often most TCR beta V segments were productive, according to an earlier analysis. Among CMV-associated TCR beta chains, most appeared HLA-restricted in a later analysis. The study reported that TCR beta sequences accurately predicted HLA-A and HLA-B alleles in most subjects.

As for this clone: Its matching antigen is unknown.

The genes are TRBV6-6 and TRBJ2-1; no clear D gene. What was sequenced was PBMCs. The source is a man aged 45-60 years in good health and CMV-seronegative. The CDR3 spells CASSPQVGYNEQFF. CDR3 bases: TGTGCCAGCAGTCCCCAGGTGGGTTACAATGAGCAGTTCTTC.